This T cell receptor (beta chain) stems from a study of cytomegalovirus exposure and HLA in healthy donors (dated by TCRdb to 2015 to 2018). Regarding the study in general: According to a later analysis, the 100 to 150 validation repertoires were produced on the same platform as the approximately 610 repertoires of the first cohort. The aim of the study was to test whether cataloging public T cell receptors could identify signatures of past pathogen exposure. In addition to the first cohort of 666 subjects, a separate validation cohort of 130 or so different subjects was used. High-throughput TCR immunosequencing, statistical association of individual TCRs with disease status, and machine learning were combined to predict cytomegalovirus infection status.

Donors formed part of the validation cohort, which comprised 120 subjects and was distinct from the first cohort of 670 or so subjects. Paper-wide results and their limitations: A total of about 180 TCR beta chains were listed by the study as associated with cytomegalovirus. A later analysis lacked HLA typing for the validation cohort, so it scored co-occurrence in that cohort across all 130 or so repertoires. In a later analysis, TCRs clustered in the first cohort were found to also tend to co-occur in the 100 to 150 validation repertoires, with about 94% of cluster scores above 0. The classifier was reported to diagnose cytomegalovirus status with high specificity and sensitivity in both the original cohort and the validation cohort. The authors suggested that the approach could potentially be extended to other disease states and immunological phenotypes. A few of the identified cytomegalovirus-associated TCR beta chains were confirmed in vitro to be specific for cytomegalovirus antigens. Across donors, most TCR sequences were observed very rarely, whereas some public TCRs were present in many individuals.

At the junction V is shortened by 0 bases and J by 3 bases, with 15 bases in between. The CDR3 contains 16 residues, cysteine and phenylalanine counted. Here the CDR3 DNA is all that survives: 48 bases in frame from base 1. Per the germline V gene, LGHNA is the CDR1 and YNFKEQ is the CDR2. Libraries were built with the immunoSEQ multiplex PCR assay. Per the original workflow: A statistical classification framework was built for diagnosing cytomegalovirus status from the catalog of TCR beta chain sequences. This immuneACCESS table, as held by TCRdb, lists in-frame sequences with V and J called but not all clones. Of the missing ones, under half trace to an unresolved V gene in checked studies; the others have no known cause. From that table come the V and J calls and clone size; the DNA was used to work out D and trimming. Counted in this sample were about 160,000 clones; 85% to 90% of them appeared once. Of the sample, approximately 3% falls within the top ten clones.

As to this clone: The antigen it recognizes is unknown. There are no base qualities to consult, and no much larger clone falls within one base.

This TCR derives from a young man in good health and CMV-seronegative. The sequencing input was PBMCs. The rearranged segments are TRBV4-2 and TRBJ2-7; TRBD2 could be the D gene, as 6 bases match. The CDR3 reads CASSQEGGRSYYEQYF. Read as DNA, the sequence is TGTGCCAGCAGCCAAGAAGGAGGGAGGTCGTACTACGAGCAGTACTTC.